This T cell receptor beta chain was sequenced during a study of CD8+ T cells in alopecia areata. Whole-study context: Treatment of the treated patients consisted of oral tofacitinib, 5 to 10 mg twice daily. Findings of the study overall: Many expanded lesional clones remained in scalp and blood on tofacitinib.

Treatment here: oral pan-JAK inhibitor, 5-10 mg twice daily. V was pared by 2 bases and J by 8 bases, with 9 bases between. CDR3 length: 11 amino acids. Germline values: CDR1 GTSNPN, CDR2 SVGIG (reference sequence). Investigators isolated RNA and reverse transcribed it into cDNA to act as the sequencing template. Generated by immunoSEQ multiplex PCR, the TCRdb table keeps only in-frame clones and is missing some. The table records hundreds of thousands of clones, approximately 72% of them present only once. This clone has just one count. What it binds is not known. This clonotype was sampled from a human donor with alopecia areata. Sequencing used CD4+ T cells sorted from blood, obtained at week 44, from a patient treated with tofacitinib. The chain employs TRBV30 and TRBJ1-2; maybe TRBD1 (5 bases). The CDR3 spells CAWSPGSGYTF. CDR3 DNA sequence: TGTGCCTGGAGTCCAGGGAGCGGCTACACCTTC.